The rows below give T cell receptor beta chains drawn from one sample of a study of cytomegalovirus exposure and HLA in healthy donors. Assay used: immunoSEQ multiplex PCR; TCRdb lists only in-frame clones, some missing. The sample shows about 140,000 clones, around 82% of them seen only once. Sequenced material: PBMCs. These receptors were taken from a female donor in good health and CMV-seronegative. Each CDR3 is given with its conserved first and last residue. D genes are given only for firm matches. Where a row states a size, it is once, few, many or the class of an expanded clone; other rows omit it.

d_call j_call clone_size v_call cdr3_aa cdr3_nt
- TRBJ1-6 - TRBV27 CASKAGVFDNSPLHF TGTGCCAGCAAAGCAGGGGTGTTCGACAATTCACCCCTCCACTTT
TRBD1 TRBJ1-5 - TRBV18 CASSPAGQGSQPQHF TGTGCCAGCTCACCAGCGGGACAGGGAAGTCAGCCCCAGCATTTT
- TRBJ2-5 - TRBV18 CASSPEIYQETQYF TGTGCCAGCTCACCGGAGATTTACCAAGAGACCCAGTACTTC
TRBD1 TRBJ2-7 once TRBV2 CASSEIRGRLEQYF TGTGCCAGCAGTGAAATAAGGGGGCGGCTCGAGCAGTACTTC
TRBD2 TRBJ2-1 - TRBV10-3 CATGGTSGGQNNEQFF TGTGCCACCGGAGGGACTAGCGGGGGCCAGAACAATGAGCAGTTCTTC
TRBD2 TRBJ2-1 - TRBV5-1 CASSLETSGGYNEQFF TGCGCCAGCAGCTTGGAGACTAGCGGGGGTTACAATGAGCAGTTCTTC
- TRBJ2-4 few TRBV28 CASSPTGGGIQYF TGTGCCAGCAGTCCTACGGGGGGCGGCATTCAGTACTTC
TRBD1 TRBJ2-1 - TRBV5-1 CASSRGQGAYNEQFF TGCGCCAGCAGCCGAGGACAGGGGGCTTACAATGAGCAGTTCTTC
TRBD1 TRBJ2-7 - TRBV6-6 CASSDRGGYEQYF TGTGCCAGCAGTGACAGGGGAGGATACGAGCAGTACTTC
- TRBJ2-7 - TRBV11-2 CASSLDRGIHEQYF TGTGCCAGCAGCTTAGATCGAGGGATCCACGAGCAGTACTTC
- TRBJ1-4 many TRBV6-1 CASITGMSEKLFF TGTGCCAGCATCACAGGGATGAGCGAAAAACTGTTTTTT
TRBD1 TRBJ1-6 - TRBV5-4 CASSLRDRGYNSPLHF TGTGCCAGCAGCCTCCGGGACAGGGGATACAATTCACCCCTCCACTTT
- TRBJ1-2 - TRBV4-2 CASSQEQPTNYGYTF TGTGCCAGCAGCCAAGAACAGCCTACTAACTATGGCTACACCTTC
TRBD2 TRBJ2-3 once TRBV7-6 CASSLGGLAGYTDTQYF TGTGCCAGCAGCTTAGGAGGACTAGCGGGTTACACAGATACGCAGTATTTT
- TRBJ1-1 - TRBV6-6 CASSYSSMAGEAFF TGTGCCAGCAGTTACTCGAGTATGGCAGGAGAAGCTTTCTTT
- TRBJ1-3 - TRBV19 CASSRTGSGNTIYF TGTGCCAGTAGCCGAACAGGATCTGGAAACACCATATATTTT
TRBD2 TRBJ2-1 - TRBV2 CASRLASSYNEQFF TGTGCCAGCAGACTAGCGAGCTCCTACAATGAGCAGTTCTTC
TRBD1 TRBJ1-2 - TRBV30 CAWNRGQGNVLSYGYTF TGTGCCTGGAATCGGGGACAGGGAAACGTATTGAGCTATGGCTACACCTTC
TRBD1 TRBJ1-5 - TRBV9 CASSARGDRVQPQHF TGTGCCAGCAGCGCCCGAGGGGACAGGGTCCAGCCCCAGCATTTT
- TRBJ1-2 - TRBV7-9 CASSPGFYGYTF TGTGCCAGCAGTCCGGGATTTTATGGCTACACCTTC
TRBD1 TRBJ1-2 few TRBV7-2 CAGDRDLSYGYTF TGTGCCGGGGACAGGGATCTTAGTTATGGCTACACCTTC
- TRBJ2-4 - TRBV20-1 CSANKNIQYF TGCAGTGCCAACAAAAACATTCAGTACTTC
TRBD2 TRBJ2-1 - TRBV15 CATSRESTSADYNEQFF TGTGCCACCAGCAGAGAAAGTACTAGCGCCGATTACAATGAGCAGTTCTTC
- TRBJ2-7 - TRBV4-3 CASSHGQDWEDEQYF TGCGCCAGCAGCCATGGACAGGATTGGGAGGACGAGCAGTACTTC